The next 11 T cell receptor beta chains were all read from a single sample in a study of shared clonotypes between healthy human individuals. The repertoire was sequenced with immunoSEQ multiplex PCR; TCRdb's copy has only in-frame clones and lacks some. There are just over 2,000,000 clones in the sample; around 96% occur only once, and 0.9% to 1.3% lies in the top ten. Only CD45RO-negative cells positively selected for CCR7 counted as naive CD8 cells, so terminally differentiated effector memory CD45RA+ cells were excluded. The material sequenced was naive CD8+ T cells sorted from blood. The source is a man aged 18 to 35 in good health.

This chain uses TRBV6-5 with TRBJ2-7, with TRBD1 identical over 11 bases. Germline loops: CDR1 MNHEY, CDR2 SVGAGI. Unmatched junction bases numbered 5, after V lost 7 bases and J lost 6 bases. This CDR3 comprises 13 residues. CDR3 sequence (DNA): TGTGCCAGCACTATGGGACAGGGGGGCGAGCAGTACTTC. This codes for CASTMGQGGEQYF.

About this clone itself: An end of the junction does not agree with germline; a read error may underlie this. This chain joins TRBV10-1 and TRBJ2-1; TRBD2 matches 10 bases. This CDR3 has 16 residues. Germline loops: CDR1 WNHNN, CDR2 SYGVQD (reference sequence). CDR3 region: CDSSEGSAGGLNEQFF. The CDR3 DNA is TGCGACAGCAGTGAGGGATCAGCGGGGGGGCTCAATGAGCAGTTCTTC.

The V gene is TRBV6-5, the J gene TRBJ1-1, with D possibly being TRBD1 (5 bases). Deletions cut 3 bases from V and 7 bases from J, with 12 bases between. Germline V CDR1 and CDR2: MNHEY, SVGAGI. The CDR3 totals 13 residues. The CDR3 sequence: CASSYGAPLEAFF. As DNA, the CDR3 is TGTGCCAGCAGTTATGGGGCACCGCTTGAAGCTTTCTTT.

The V gene is TRBV5-1, the J gene TRBJ2-3, with 9 bases matching TRBD1. The CDR3 contains 15 residues. Germline loops: CDR1 SGHRS, CDR2 YFSETQ. Trimming took 4 bases from V and 4 from J; bases not matched to a gene: 7. In DNA form, the CDR3 reads TGCGCCAGCAGCCCAGGACAGGGGCGACCAGATACGCAGTATTTT. Its protein product is CASSPGQGRPDTQYF.

This clone was seen only once. This sequence joins TRBV28 and TRBJ1-4; 8 bases map to TRBD1. The CDR3 covers 14 residues. Germline values: CDR1 MDHEN, CDR2 SYDVKM. V shed 8 bases, J shed 8 bases, and the junction held 10 bases outside the gene matches. The CDR3 nucleotides are TGTGCCAGCTCGCAGGGGGCGCTTTGGGAAAAACTGTTTTTT. It yields the protein CASSQGALWEKLFF.

With regard to this clone: At one end the junction does not follow the germline gene, possibly because of a read error. The J gene is TRBJ2-5, the V gene TRBV6-6; 7 bases are a match to TRBD1. Germline CDR1 and CDR2: MNHNY and SVGAGI (reference sequence). The CDR3 has 15 residues. For the CDR3, the DNA is TGTGCCAGCAGTCACTCCGCCGACAGGGTGGAGACCCAGTACTTC. Amino acids: CASSHSADRVETQYF.

The chain uses TRBV27 and TRBJ1-6; the D gene is possibly TRBD1 (5 bases). Trimming cost V 4 bases and J 3 bases, with 10 bases left between them. CDR1 and CDR2 (germline): MNHEY, SMNVEV (reference sequence). This CDR3 has 15 residues. The CDR3 DNA is TGTGCCAGCAGTTCAGGGCTAGACTATAATTCACCCCTCCACTTT. Its translation is CASSSGLDYNSPLHF.

This chain links TRBV5-6 with TRBJ1-2; D not certain. The CDR3 is made up of 13 amino acids. V lost 2 bases and J lost 4, with 9 bases in between. Per the germline V gene, CDR1 is SGHDT and CDR2 is YYEEEE. CDR3 coding DNA: TGTGCCAGCAGCTTTGAGTACGGCTATGGCTACACCTTC. It yields the protein CASSFEYGYGYTF.

The gene calls are TRBV11-2 and TRBJ2-7; the D is unclear. Germline CDR1 reads SGHAT; CDR2 reads FQNNGV. V lost 2 bases and J 3 bases, leaving 14 bases between the germline ends. The CDR3 length is 15 residues. The DNA for the CDR3 is TGTGCCAGCAGCTTATTAGACCTAACCTTCTACGAGCAGTACTTC. It yields the protein CASSLLDLTFYEQYF.

This clone was found once. V and J are TRBV28 and TRBJ2-2; D not certain. The CDR3 is 17 residues long. The V end lost 5 bases, the J end lost 0 bases, and 16 bases lay between the germline ends. Germline V lookup: CDR1 MDHEN, CDR2 SYDVKM. CDR3 bases: TGTGCCAGCAGTCCCAAACTGAGTGTCCCGAACACCGGGGAGCTGTTTTTT. This translates into CASSPKLSVPNTGELFF.

The chain employs TRBV9 and TRBJ2-7; D might be TRBD1 (5 bases). There are 15 residues in the CDR3. The V and J ends lost 0 bases and 2 bases respectively, with 12 bases between them. CDR1 SGDLS and CDR2 YYNGEE come from the germline V gene. CDR3 bases: TGTGCCAGCAGCGTAGCAGGGTCCCCTACCTACGAGCAGTACTTC. This translates into CASSVAGSPTYEQYF.